Sequencing of this T cell receptor (beta chain) was carried out in a study of OX40 agonist ivuxolimab in advanced cancers. At the level of the study: Patients received intravenous ivuxolimab every 2 weeks at 0.01 to 10 mg/kg. The study enrolled dose-escalation patients with hepatocellular carcinoma, melanoma, renal cell or head and neck cancer.

Overall study results and limits: Dose levels from 0.1 to 3.0 mg/kg saw CD4+ and CD8+ blood T cells expand clonally by week 6.

Worth noting for this clone: Its antigen is not known.

Clones were read by immunoSEQ multiplex PCR, and TCRdb kept only the in-frame ones, dropping some. The data contain 66,000 or so clones, roughly 87% of them seen just once; the ten biggest clones take up just over 2%. The study sampled blood at baseline, cycle 4 day 1, and cycle 7 day 1. The material sequenced was CD4+ or CD8+ T cells sorted from blood, taken in a trial of the OX40 agonist ivuxolimab. The sequence derives from an adult with an advanced solid tumor such as melanoma, head and neck, liver or kidney cancer.

DNA of the CDR3: TGTGCCAGCTGCTCAAGCGGTTACGAGCAGTACTTC. It encodes CASCSSGYEQYF. The V call is TRBV28, the J call TRBJ2-7; weak D call: TRBD2 (5 bases). Germline loops: CDR1 MDHEN, CDR2 SYDVKM. Trimming left V 8 bases short and J 4 bases short, with 12 bases between. This CDR3 contains 12 residues.